This is a list of T cell receptor beta chains from one sample in a study of read filtering for tumor transcriptome and immune sequencing. A single record per CDR3 protein comes from TCRdb applying MiXCR to the reads. The table has 48,000 or so distinct CDR3 sequences, approximately 19% seen once; the top ten hold approximately 15%. The specimen sequenced was a population of CD138-negative cells sorted from bone marrow. Source of these receptors: a donor aged 40 or over with multiple myeloma. CDR3s include the opening cysteine and the closing phenylalanine or tryptophan. A D gene is named only where the DNA matches it firmly. The size of a clone is reported for some rows only, either as once, few or many, or as a class for expanded clones.

j_call: TRBJ2-5; v_call: TRBV29-1; d_call: TRBD1; clone_size: few; cdr3_length: 13; cdr3_aa: CSAGDRGIETQYF; cdr3_nt: TGCAGCGCTGGGGACAGGGGAATAGAGACCCAGTACTTC
j_call: TRBJ1-1; v_call: TRBV12-5; d_call: NA; clone_size: many; cdr3_length: 14; cdr3_aa: CASGSELQGAEAFF; cdr3_nt: TGTGCTAGTGGTTCGGAACTACAGGGAGCTGAAGCTTTCTTT
j_call: TRBJ2-2; v_call: TRBV19; d_call: TRBD2; clone_size: NA; cdr3_length: 15; cdr3_aa: CASSIAGGSAGELFF; cdr3_nt: TGTGCCAGTAGTATAGCCGGCGGGAGCGCCGGGGAGCTGTTTTTT
j_call: TRBJ1-1; v_call: TRBV18; d_call: TRBD1; clone_size: many; cdr3_length: 12; cdr3_aa: CASSPGGWLAFF; cdr3_nt: TGTGCCAGCTCGCCAGGGGGATGGCTGGCTTTCTTT
j_call: TRBJ2-3; v_call: TRBV11-2; d_call: NA; clone_size: few; cdr3_length: 15; cdr3_aa: CASRAGTAVGDTQYF; cdr3_nt: TGTGCCAGCAGGGCCGGGACTGCGGTGGGAGATACGCAGTATTTT
j_call: TRBJ2-7; v_call: TRBV21-1; d_call: NA; clone_size: many; cdr3_length: 17; cdr3_aa: CASSKERSEGPLNEQYF; cdr3_nt: TGTGCCAGCAGCAAAGAGCGAAGCGAGGGACCTCTAAACGAGCAGTACTTC
j_call: TRBJ2-7; v_call: TRBV6-1; d_call: NA; clone_size: many; cdr3_length: 14; cdr3_aa: CASSEAVVYPEQYF; cdr3_nt: TGTGCCAGCAGTGAAGCCGTAGTATACCCCGAGCAGTACTTC
j_call: TRBJ2-5; v_call: TRBV12-3/TRBV12-4; d_call: NA; clone_size: many; cdr3_length: 14; cdr3_aa: CASSLRSGVKTQYF; cdr3_nt: TGTGCCAGCAGTTTACGGTCAGGGGTAAAGACCCAGTACTTC
j_call: TRBJ1-2; v_call: TRBV28; d_call: NA; clone_size: many; cdr3_length: 13; cdr3_aa: CAISTQVPRGYTF; cdr3_nt: TGTGCCATCTCAACACAGGTCCCGAGGGGCTACACCTTC
j_call: TRBJ2-3; v_call: TRBV30; d_call: NA; clone_size: many; cdr3_length: 12; cdr3_aa: CAWKGSTDTQYF; cdr3_nt: TGTGCCTGGAAAGGCAGCACAGATACGCAGTATTTT
j_call: TRBJ2-1; v_call: TRBV5-1; d_call: NA; clone_size: many; cdr3_length: 18; cdr3_aa: CASSLDFQRSLSYNEQFF; cdr3_nt: TGCGCCAGCAGCTTGGACTTTCAGCGTAGTCTCTCCTACAATGAGCAGTTCTTC
j_call: TRBJ2-3; v_call: TRBV18; d_call: TRBD2; clone_size: NA; cdr3_length: 19; cdr3_aa: CASSGLAGDEPSSTATQYF; cdr3_nt: TGTGCCAGCTCGGGCCTAGCGGGAGACGAGCCCTCTAGCACAGCTACGCAGTATTTT
j_call: TRBJ2-1; v_call: TRBV6-2/TRBV6-3; d_call: NA; clone_size: few; cdr3_length: 11; cdr3_aa: CASSDSDEQFF; cdr3_nt: TGTGCCAGCAGTGACAGCGATGAGCAGTTCTTC
j_call: TRBJ2-7; v_call: TRBV11-2; d_call: NA; clone_size: many; cdr3_length: 14; cdr3_aa: CASSSVQGSYEQYF; cdr3_nt: TGTGCCAGCAGCTCGGTACAGGGTTCCTACGAGCAGTACTTC
j_call: TRBJ1-1; v_call: TRBV20-1; d_call: TRBD1; clone_size: NA; cdr3_length: 15; cdr3_aa: CSARHSGTGGAEAFF; cdr3_nt: TGCAGTGCTAGACACTCCGGGACAGGGGGCGCTGAAGCTTTCTTT
j_call: TRBJ1-6; v_call: TRBV20-1; d_call: NA; clone_size: many; cdr3_length: 16; cdr3_aa: CSAREAGTLYNSPLHF; cdr3_nt: TGCAGTGCCCGGGAGGCAGGGACTCTCTATAATTCACCCCTCCACTTT
j_call: TRBJ2-3; v_call: TRBV25-1; d_call: NA; clone_size: many; cdr3_length: 15; cdr3_aa: CASSERIASTDTQYF; cdr3_nt: TGTGCCAGCAGTGAAAGGATTGCTAGCACAGATACGCAGTATTTT
j_call: TRBJ2-2; v_call: TRBV21-1; d_call: NA; clone_size: many; cdr3_length: 19; cdr3_aa: CASPPPGSRRNTNTGELFF; cdr3_nt: TGTGCCAGCCCACCACCTGGGAGCAGGCGGAATACGAACACCGGGGAGCTGTTTTTT
j_call: TRBJ1-4; v_call: TRBV4-1; d_call: NA; clone_size: NA; cdr3_length: 15; cdr3_aa: CASSQEDLTNEKLFF; cdr3_nt: TGCGCCAGCAGCCAAGAAGACCTAACTAATGAAAAACTGTTTTTT
j_call: TRBJ2-5; v_call: TRBV29-1; d_call: NA; clone_size: many; cdr3_length: 12; cdr3_aa: CSVGTSQETQYF; cdr3_nt: TGCAGCGTTGGGACATCGCAAGAGACCCAGTACTTC
j_call: TRBJ1-5; v_call: TRBV7-9; d_call: NA; clone_size: few; cdr3_length: 13; cdr3_aa: CASSPAGNQPQHF; cdr3_nt: TGTGCCAGCAGCCCTGCGGGGAATCAGCCCCAGCATTTT
j_call: TRBJ1-5; v_call: TRBV19; d_call: TRBD1; clone_size: many; cdr3_length: 15; cdr3_aa: CASSYGQGRNQPQHF; cdr3_nt: TGTGCCAGTAGTTATGGACAGGGCCGCAATCAGCCCCAGCATTTT
j_call: TRBJ2-1; v_call: TRBV3-1; d_call: TRBD2; clone_size: many; cdr3_length: 17; cdr3_aa: CASSPTLPGLAFNEQFF; cdr3_nt: TGTGCCAGCAGCCCAACTCTTCCGGGACTAGCGTTCAATGAGCAGTTCTTC
j_call: TRBJ2-3; v_call: TRBV6-1; d_call: TRBD2; clone_size: many; cdr3_length: 14; cdr3_aa: CAIQGLAATDTQYF; cdr3_nt: TGTGCCATCCAGGGACTAGCCGCCACAGATACGCAGTATTTT
j_call: TRBJ2-7; v_call: TRBV20-1; d_call: TRBD1; clone_size: many; cdr3_length: 15; cdr3_aa: CSANPIGTGTGEQYF; cdr3_nt: TGCAGTGCTAACCCAATCGGGACAGGCACCGGCGAGCAGTACTTC
j_call: TRBJ2-5; v_call: TRBV5-6; d_call: NA; clone_size: once; cdr3_length: 15; cdr3_aa: CASNFYRQTQETQYF; cdr3_nt: TGTGCCAGCAACTTTTATAGACAGACTCAAGAGACCCAGTACTTC
j_call: TRBJ2-1; v_call: TRBV4-2; d_call: NA; clone_size: NA; cdr3_length: 18; cdr3_aa: CASSQGSWRGGRNNEQFF; cdr3_nt: TGTGCCAGCAGCCAAGGTAGCTGGAGAGGGGGACGGAACAATGAACAGTTCTTC
j_call: TRBJ1-4; v_call: TRBV28; d_call: NA; clone_size: many; cdr3_length: 14; cdr3_aa: CASSIAGINEKLFF; cdr3_nt: TGTGCCAGCAGCATCGCCGGTATTAATGAAAAACTGTTTTTT
j_call: TRBJ1-1; v_call: TRBV10-3; d_call: TRBD1; clone_size: many; cdr3_length: 13; cdr3_aa: CAISDHGQGEAFF; cdr3_nt: TGTGCCATCAGTGACCATGGACAGGGGGAAGCTTTCTTT
j_call: TRBJ1-1; v_call: TRBV18; d_call: NA; clone_size: few; cdr3_length: 16; cdr3_aa: CASSLALQGGGTEAFF; cdr3_nt: TGTGCCAGCTCACTTGCTTTACAGGGTGGAGGCACTGAAGCTTTCTTT
j_call: TRBJ2-2; v_call: TRBV12-3/TRBV12-4; d_call: TRBD2; clone_size: few; cdr3_length: 14; cdr3_aa: CASSSGLGAGELFF; cdr3_nt: TGTGCCAGCAGTTCGGGACTAGGGGCCGGGGAGCTGTTTTTT
j_call: TRBJ2-5; v_call: TRBV28; d_call: NA; clone_size: many; cdr3_length: 12; cdr3_aa: CASSRHGETQYF; cdr3_nt: TGTGCCAGCAGTCGACACGGCGAGACCCAGTACTTC
j_call: TRBJ1-1; v_call: TRBV7-6; d_call: TRBD1; clone_size: many; cdr3_length: 13; cdr3_aa: CASSSQGGTEAFF; cdr3_nt: TGTGCCAGCAGCTCGCAGGGGGGCACTGAAGCTTTCTTT
j_call: TRBJ2-2; v_call: TRBV3-1; d_call: TRBD2; clone_size: many; cdr3_length: 15; cdr3_aa: CASSLGGGSTGELFF; cdr3_nt: TGTGCCAGCAGCCTTGGCGGGGGGTCTACCGGGGAGCTGTTTTTT
j_call: TRBJ2-7; v_call: TRBV20-1; d_call: TRBD1; clone_size: many; cdr3_length: 14; cdr3_aa: CSAPHGDSGHEQYF; cdr3_nt: TGCAGTGCCCCCCACGGGGACAGCGGCCACGAGCAGTACTTC
j_call: TRBJ2-3; v_call: TRBV4-2; d_call: NA; clone_size: few; cdr3_length: 13; cdr3_aa: CASSRQLTDTQYF; cdr3_nt: TGTGCCAGCAGCCGACAACTCACAGATACGCAGTATTTT
j_call: TRBJ2-2; v_call: TRBV18; d_call: NA; clone_size: many; cdr3_length: 14; cdr3_aa: CASGTGYSTGELFF; cdr3_nt: TGTGCCAGCGGTACAGGGTATAGCACCGGGGAGCTGTTTTTT
j_call: TRBJ2-7; v_call: TRBV6-5; d_call: NA; clone_size: many; cdr3_length: 12; cdr3_aa: CASSSSISEQYF; cdr3_nt: TGTGCCAGCAGTTCCTCTATATCGGAGCAGTACTTC
j_call: TRBJ1-2; v_call: TRBV29-1; d_call: TRBD1; clone_size: many; cdr3_length: 13; cdr3_aa: CSVETGEDYGYTF; cdr3_nt: TGCAGCGTTGAAACAGGGGAAGACTATGGCTACACCTTC
j_call: TRBJ2-5; v_call: TRBV6-2/TRBV6-3; d_call: TRBD2; clone_size: few; cdr3_length: 15; cdr3_aa: CASSPLAGVGETQYF; cdr3_nt: TGTGCCAGCAGCCCCCTAGCGGGAGTTGGGGAGACCCAGTACTTC
j_call: TRBJ2-3; v_call: TRBV11-2; d_call: TRBD2; clone_size: few; cdr3_length: 15; cdr3_aa: CASKRGVLSTDTQYF; cdr3_nt: TGTGCCAGCAAACGGGGGGTCCTTAGCACAGATACGCAGTATTTT
j_call: TRBJ2-1; v_call: TRBV12-5; d_call: NA; clone_size: many; cdr3_length: 19; cdr3_aa: CASGLNVMFFGDKGNEQFF; cdr3_nt: TGTGCTAGTGGTTTGAATGTGATGTTCTTCGGGGACAAGGGGAATGAGCAGTTCTTC
j_call: TRBJ2-1; v_call: TRBV28; d_call: NA; clone_size: many; cdr3_length: 12; cdr3_aa: CASSFRRNEQFF; cdr3_nt: TGTGCCAGCAGTTTTCGAAGGAATGAGCAGTTCTTC
j_call: TRBJ1-1; v_call: TRBV9; d_call: NA; clone_size: NA; cdr3_length: 13; cdr3_aa: CASSPRAEGEAFF; cdr3_nt: TGTGCCAGCAGCCCGAGAGCAGAAGGTGAAGCTTTCTTT
j_call: TRBJ2-1; v_call: TRBV30; d_call: NA; clone_size: many; cdr3_length: 13; cdr3_aa: CAWSRLWDHEQFF; cdr3_nt: TGTGCCTGGAGTCGCCTGTGGGACCATGAGCAGTTCTTC
j_call: TRBJ2-5; v_call: TRBV6-2/TRBV6-3; d_call: TRBD1; clone_size: NA; cdr3_length: 16; cdr3_aa: CASGYSGTATEETRYF; cdr3_nt: TGTGCCAGCGGTTACTCAGGGACAGCCACTGAAGAGACCCGGTACTTC
j_call: TRBJ1-1; v_call: TRBV7-2; d_call: NA; clone_size: many; cdr3_length: 14; cdr3_aa: CASSLVGGNTEAFF; cdr3_nt: TGTGCCAGCAGCTTAGTTGGGGGAAACACTGAAGCTTTCTTT
j_call: TRBJ2-3; v_call: TRBV25-1; d_call: TRBD2; clone_size: NA; cdr3_length: 14; cdr3_aa: CASSGLAIPDTQYF; cdr3_nt: TGTGCCAGCAGCGGACTAGCGATCCCAGATACGCAGTATTTT
j_call: TRBJ2-5; v_call: TRBV12-3/TRBV12-4; d_call: NA; clone_size: many; cdr3_length: 14; cdr3_aa: CASSPSTSSKTQYF; cdr3_nt: TGTGCCAGCAGTCCCTCGACTAGTAGTAAGACCCAGTACTTC
j_call: TRBJ2-1; v_call: TRBV7-9; d_call: TRBD2; clone_size: NA; cdr3_length: 16; cdr3_aa: CANIPGSGSIPYEQFF; cdr3_nt: TGTGCCAACATCCCCGGGAGCGGGAGCATCCCGTATGAGCAGTTCTTC
j_call: TRBJ2-3; v_call: TRBV6-5; d_call: NA; clone_size: many; cdr3_length: 14; cdr3_aa: CASSRLQAGDTQYF; cdr3_nt: TGTGCCAGCAGTCGACTTCAAGCGGGAGATACGCAGTATTTT
j_call: TRBJ2-2; v_call: TRBV18; d_call: NA; clone_size: medium-sized; cdr3_length: 15; cdr3_aa: CASSRDPANTGELFF; cdr3_nt: TGTGCCAGCTCCCGAGACCCCGCGAACACCGGGGAGCTGTTTTTT
j_call: TRBJ2-3; v_call: TRBV7-9; d_call: TRBD2; clone_size: NA; cdr3_length: 13; cdr3_aa: CASSIGTTDTQYF; cdr3_nt: TGTGCCAGCAGCATCGGGACTACCGATACGCAGTATTTT
j_call: TRBJ1-2; v_call: TRBV5-1; d_call: NA; clone_size: many; cdr3_length: 14; cdr3_aa: CASSAKQSNYGYTF; cdr3_nt: TGCGCCAGCAGCGCCAAACAGAGTAACTATGGCTACACCTTC
j_call: TRBJ2-3; v_call: TRBV10-2; d_call: TRBD2; clone_size: many; cdr3_length: 13; cdr3_aa: CARREPSTDTQYF; cdr3_nt: TGCGCCAGGCGGGAGCCGAGCACAGATACGCAGTATTTT
j_call: TRBJ2-7; v_call: TRBV21-1; d_call: NA; clone_size: few; cdr3_length: 16; cdr3_aa: CASSKAGQLISYEQYF; cdr3_nt: TGTGCCAGCAGCAAAGCGGGACAGTTGATATCGTACGAGCAGTACTTC
j_call: TRBJ2-7; v_call: TRBV19; d_call: NA; clone_size: many; cdr3_length: 13; cdr3_aa: CASSIRGGYEQYF; cdr3_nt: TGTGCCAGTAGTATTCGAGGGGGCTACGAGCAGTACTTC